This T cell receptor (beta chain) was captured by sequencing in a study of tumor-infiltrating lymphocytes in primary liver carcinoma. As for the study in general: Tissue type made little difference to sample yields of roughly 3.5 to 7.5 million productive TCRbeta reads. Study results and caveats: Tumor region pairs overlapped more than did tumor-adjacent and tumor-blood pairs.

Blood RNA came from unsorted whole blood; germline DNA was also extracted. Note on this clonotype: Its antigen is not known.

CDR1 KGHDR and CDR2 SFDVKD come from the germline V gene. Losses at the gene ends were 7 bases for V and 4 bases for J; bases not matched to a gene: 6. CDR3 length: 14 residues. Making TCR beta cDNA involved around 510 ng total RNA and a constant-region primer. Libraries of TCR beta came from three nested multiplex PCR rounds with slightly modified ARM-PCR. The first two PCR rounds used TRBV1-TRBV30 forward primers with a C-beta reverse primer, 10 to 11 cycles each. Via MiXCR, TCRdb re-called the multiplex PCR reads, giving one row per CDR3 protein. The table lists 200,000 or so distinct CDR3 sequences, roughly two thirds of them singletons.

The sequence was obtained from a woman aged 55-69 years with primary liver carcinoma and hepatitis B virus infection. The chain employs TRBV24-1 and TRBJ2-3, with 8 bases aligning to TRBD1. Sequenced: peripheral blood. DNA of the CDR3: TGTGCCACCAGAGAAACAGGGGGAGCAGATACGCAGTATTTT. Translating it yields CATRETGGADTQYF.